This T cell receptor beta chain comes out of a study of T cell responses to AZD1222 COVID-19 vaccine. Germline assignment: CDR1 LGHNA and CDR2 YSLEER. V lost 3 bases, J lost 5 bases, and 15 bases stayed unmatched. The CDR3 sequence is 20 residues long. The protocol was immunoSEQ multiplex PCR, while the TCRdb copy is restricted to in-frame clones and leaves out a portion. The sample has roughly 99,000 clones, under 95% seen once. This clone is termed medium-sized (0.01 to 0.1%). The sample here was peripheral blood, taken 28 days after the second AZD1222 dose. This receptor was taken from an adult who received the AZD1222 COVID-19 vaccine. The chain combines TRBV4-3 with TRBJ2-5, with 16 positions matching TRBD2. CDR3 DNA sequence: TGCGCCAGCAGCCACGGTCCCGGGACTAGCGGGAGGGCCCGTGATGAGACCCAGTACTTC. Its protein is CASSHGPGTSGRARDETQYF.